This paragraph reports one T cell receptor (beta chain). Repertoires were generated with immunoSEQ multiplex PCR, while TCRdb's copy carries only in-frame clones and drops some. The data show 55,000 to 65,000 clones, 97% seen once. Trimming stripped 0 bases from V and 11 bases from J, with 13 bases between. Germline V gene sequence: CDR1 SGHTA, CDR2 FQGTGA. CDR3 length equals 13 residues. The sample originates from a study of technical replicates of blood from a few donors. The V call is TRBV7-3, the J call TRBJ1-1; possible D gene TRBD1, 6 bases. The TCR originated in a human donor in good health. The sample taken for sequencing was T cells isolated from PBMCs. CDR3 loop: CASSLTGANSAFF. The DNA of the CDR3 is TGTGCCAGCAGCTTAACGGGGGCGAATTCGGCTTTCTTT.